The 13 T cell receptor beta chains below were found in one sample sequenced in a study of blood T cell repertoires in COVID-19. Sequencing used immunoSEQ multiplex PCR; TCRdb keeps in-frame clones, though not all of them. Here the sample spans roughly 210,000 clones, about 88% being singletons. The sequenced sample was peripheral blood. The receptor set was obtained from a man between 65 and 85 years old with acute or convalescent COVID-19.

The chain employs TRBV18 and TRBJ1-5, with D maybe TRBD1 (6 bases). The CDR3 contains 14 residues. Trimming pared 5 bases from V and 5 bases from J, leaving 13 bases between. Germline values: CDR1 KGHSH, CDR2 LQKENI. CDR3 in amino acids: CASSATGYDQPQHF. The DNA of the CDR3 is TGTGCCAGCTCAGCTACAGGGTATGATCAGCCCCAGCATTTT.

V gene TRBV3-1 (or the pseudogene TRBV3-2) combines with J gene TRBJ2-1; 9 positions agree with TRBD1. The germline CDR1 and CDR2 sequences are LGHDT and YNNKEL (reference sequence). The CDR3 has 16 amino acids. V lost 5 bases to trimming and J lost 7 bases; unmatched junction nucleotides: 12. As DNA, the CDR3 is TGTGCCAGCAGCGCATATCCGGGGACAGGGATAAATGAGCAGTTCTTC. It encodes CASSAYPGTGINEQFF.

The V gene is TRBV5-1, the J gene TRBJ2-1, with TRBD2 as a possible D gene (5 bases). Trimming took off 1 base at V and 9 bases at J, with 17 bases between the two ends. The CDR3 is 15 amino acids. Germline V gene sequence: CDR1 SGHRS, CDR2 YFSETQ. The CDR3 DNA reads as TGCGCCAGCAGCTTGAGCGGAGAGGGAAGAGGTGAGCAGTTCTTC. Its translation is CASSLSGEGRGEQFF.

CDR3 loop: CASSIGGDWTNYGYTF. The CDR3 DNA reads TGTGCCAGTAGTATAGGAGGGGACTGGACTAACTATGGCTACACCTTC. V gene TRBV19 combines with J gene TRBJ1-2; D is perhaps TRBD1 (5 bases). This CDR3 comprises 16 residues. Trimming removed 1 base from V and 0 bases from J, with 12 bases in between. Germline V gives CDR1 LNHDA, CDR2 SQIVND (reference sequence).

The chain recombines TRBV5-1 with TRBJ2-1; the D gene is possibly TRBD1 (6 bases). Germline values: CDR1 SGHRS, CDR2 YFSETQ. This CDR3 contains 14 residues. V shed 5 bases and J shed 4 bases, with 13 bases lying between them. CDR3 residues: CASRNDRLYNEQFF. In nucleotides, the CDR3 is TGCGCCAGCAGAAATGACAGGCTGTACAATGAGCAGTTCTTC.

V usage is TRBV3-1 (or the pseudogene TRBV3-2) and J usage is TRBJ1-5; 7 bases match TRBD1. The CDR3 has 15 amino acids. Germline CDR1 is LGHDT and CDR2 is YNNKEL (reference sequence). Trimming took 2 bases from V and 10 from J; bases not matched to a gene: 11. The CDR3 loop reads CASSQLGQAVEPQHF. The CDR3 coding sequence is TGTGCCAGCAGCCAACTCGGACAGGCCGTTGAACCCCAGCATTTT.

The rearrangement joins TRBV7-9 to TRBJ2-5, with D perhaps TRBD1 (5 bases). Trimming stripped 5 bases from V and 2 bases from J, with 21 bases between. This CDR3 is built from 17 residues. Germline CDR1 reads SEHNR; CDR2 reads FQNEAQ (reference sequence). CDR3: CASSPKGSSAHQETQYF. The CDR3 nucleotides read TGTGCCAGCAGCCCCAAGGGGTCCAGCGCCCATCAAGAGACCCAGTACTTC.

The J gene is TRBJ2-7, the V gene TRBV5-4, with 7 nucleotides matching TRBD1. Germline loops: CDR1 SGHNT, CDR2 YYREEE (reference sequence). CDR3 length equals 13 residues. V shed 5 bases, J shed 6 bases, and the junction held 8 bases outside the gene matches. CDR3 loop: CASSWGTEFEQYF. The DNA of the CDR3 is TGTGCCAGCAGTTGGGGGACAGAATTCGAGCAGTACTTC.

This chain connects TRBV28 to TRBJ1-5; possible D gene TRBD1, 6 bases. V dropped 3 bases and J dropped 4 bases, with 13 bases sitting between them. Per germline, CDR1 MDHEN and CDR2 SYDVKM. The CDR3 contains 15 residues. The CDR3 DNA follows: TGTGCCAGCAGTTTTCAAAGGGGGGGAAATCAGCCCCAGCATTTT. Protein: CASSFQRGGNQPQHF.

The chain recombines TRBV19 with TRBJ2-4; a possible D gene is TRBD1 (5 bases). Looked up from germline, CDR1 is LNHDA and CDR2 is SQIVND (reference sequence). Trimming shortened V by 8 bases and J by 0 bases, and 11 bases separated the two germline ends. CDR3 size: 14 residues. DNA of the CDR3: TGTGCCAGTGCGACAGTCCTAGCCAAAAACATTCAGTACTTC. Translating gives CASATVLAKNIQYF.

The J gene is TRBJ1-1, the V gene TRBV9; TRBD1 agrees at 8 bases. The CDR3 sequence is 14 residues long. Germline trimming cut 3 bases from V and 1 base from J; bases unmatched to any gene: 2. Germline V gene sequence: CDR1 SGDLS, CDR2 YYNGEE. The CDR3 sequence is CASSGTGGNTEAFF. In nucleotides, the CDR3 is TGTGCCAGCAGCGGTACAGGGGGGAACACTGAAGCTTTCTTT. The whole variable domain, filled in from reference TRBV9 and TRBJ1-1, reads DSGVTQTPKHLITATGQRVTLRCSPRSGDLSVYWYQQSLDQGLQFLIQYYNGEERAKGNILERFSAQQFPDLHSELNLSSLELGDSALYFCASSGTGGNTEAFFGQGTRLTVV.

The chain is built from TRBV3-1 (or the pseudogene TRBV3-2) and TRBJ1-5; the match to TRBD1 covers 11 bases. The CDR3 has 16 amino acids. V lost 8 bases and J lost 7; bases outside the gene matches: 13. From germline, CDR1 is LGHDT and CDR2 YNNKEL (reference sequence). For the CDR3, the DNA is TGTGCCAGCGGAAACCGGGACAGGGGGTTCCAACAGCCCCAGCATTTT. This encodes CASGNRDRGFQQPQHF.

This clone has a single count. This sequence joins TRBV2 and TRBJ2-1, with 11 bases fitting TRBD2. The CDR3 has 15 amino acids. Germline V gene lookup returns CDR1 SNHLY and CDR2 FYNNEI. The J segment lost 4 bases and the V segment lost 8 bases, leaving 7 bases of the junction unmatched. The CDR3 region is CASVGLAGGYNEQFF. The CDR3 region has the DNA TGTGCCAGCGTGGGTCTAGCGGGGGGATACAATGAGCAGTTCTTC.